There are many counts of the clone carrying this T cell receptor (beta chain). Next came a second PCR, run for 7 to 11 cycles, which used a sample-barcoded 5' primer along with a J-beta primer mix. TCRdb re-derived calls from the 5' RACE reads in MiXCR, one entry per CDR3 protein. There are about 640,000 distinct CDR3 sequences in the sample; about 54% occur only once, and roughly 34% lies in the top ten. The sample is drawn from a study of blood T cells in healthy people across ages. The germline gives CDR1 ENHRY, CDR2 SYGVKD. The CDR3 is 13 residues long. The ends were cut back, 4 bases at V and 2 bases at J, with 7 bases in the middle.

This clonotype was sampled from a man aged 55 to 69 in good health. V usage is TRBV10-3 and J usage is TRBJ2-3; D perhaps matches TRBD1 (5 bases). What was sequenced was blood. The CDR3 protein is CAISGGPTDTQYF. The CDR3 DNA reads TGTGCCATCAGTGGGGGCCCCACAGATACGCAGTATTTT.